The following is a T cell receptor beta chain sequence with its context. Each patient experienced a relapse that followed autologous stem cell transplantation, and brentuximab vedotin exposure varied. TCRdb keeps only in-frame clones here, not all; method: immunoSEQ multiplex PCR. Seen here are more than 40,000 clones, 88% observed once, and the top ten hold roughly 9.1%. Per the germline V gene, CDR1 is MGHRA and CDR2 is YSYEKL. This CDR3 has 15 residues. The ends were cut back, 0 bases at V and 4 bases at J, with 12 bases in the middle. This specimen belongs to a study of PD-1 blockade in classical Hodgkin lymphoma.

The sample here was peripheral blood mononuclear cells (PBMCs), taken at baseline. The clonotype was recovered from a human donor with classical Hodgkin lymphoma. The chain recombines TRBV4-1 with TRBJ2-5, with D maybe TRBD2 (6 bases). CDR3 sequence: CASSQDGGVGETQYF. CDR3 nucleotides: TGCGCCAGCAGCCAAGACGGCGGGGTCGGAGAGACCCAGTACTTC.